The 21 T cell receptor beta chains listed next were all sequenced from one sample in a study of regulatory T cells in long-lasting Graves disease. This sample's time point: newly diagnosed GD, antithyroid drugs for less than 3 months. Isolated PBMC RNA provided the starting material for the TCR library. Arm-PCR of CDR3 regions and iRepertoire HTBI primers were used to build TCR beta libraries. TCRdb redid the calling of the multiplex PCR reads with MiXCR, one entry per CDR3 protein. Here the sample spans 250,000 to 300,000 distinct CDR3 sequences, 15% to 20% being singletons. The sample also formed part of further work on T cells in Graves' hyperthyroidism and ophthalmopathy.

The sample consisted of peripheral blood mononuclear cells (PBMCs), taken at new diagnosis, from a patient treated with antithyroid drugs. These receptors all come from a woman between 25 and 40 years old with Graves disease.

Concerning this clonotype: This could be a read error, since a much larger clone is one nucleotide away. This chain joins TRBV5-6 and TRBJ2-7; D call uncertain. Germline loops: CDR1 SGHDT, CDR2 YYEEEE. Trimming shortened V by 2 bases and J by 3 bases, and 18 bases separated the two germline ends. This CDR3 has 16 residues. For the CDR3, the DNA is TGTGCCAGCAGCTTTCCCTGGGCATCGAGGTACTACGAGCAGTACTTC. This encodes CASSFPWASRYYEQYF.

This clonotype was recorded many times. This chain joins TRBV18 and TRBJ1-6; D is unclear. The germline CDR1 and CDR2 sequences are KGHSH and LQKENI. Trimming left V 2 bases short and J 6 bases short, with 11 bases between. CDR3 length: 15 amino acids. DNA of the CDR3: TGTGCCAGCTCACCAGGCGGGAACGGTAATTCACCCCTCCACTTT. Its protein product is CASSPGGNGNSPLHF.

In its sample, this clonotype was seen many times. The chain couples TRBV9 to TRBJ2-1; D uncertain. The length of the CDR3 is 13 residues. CDR1 is SGDLS and CDR2 is YYNGEE in the germline V gene. Trimming stripped 0 bases from V and 6 bases from J, with 7 bases between. The CDR3 sequence is CASSVGSGNEQFF. DNA for the CDR3: TGTGCCAGCAGCGTAGGGTCGGGCAATGAGCAGTTCTTC. The whole variable domain, remainder taken from reference TRBV9 and TRBJ2-1, is DSGVTQTPKHLITATGQRVTLRCSPRSGDLSVYWYQQSLDQGLQFLIQYYNGEERAKGNILERFSAQQFPDLHSELNLSSLELGDSALYFCASSVGSGNEQFFGPGTRLTVL.

The table lists this clonotype with many counts. This rearrangement joins TRBV11-1 to TRBJ2-7; a possible D gene is TRBD2 (5 bases). CDR1 and CDR2 from the germline V gene are SGHAT and FQDESV (reference sequence). Trimming left V 1 base short and J 4 bases short, with 8 bases between. This CDR3 is 13 amino acids long. CDR3 region: CASSLVGEYEQYF. The CDR3 bases are TGTGCCAGCAGCTTAGTCGGGGAATACGAGCAGTACTTC.

This clonotype was seen only a few times. V usage is TRBV19 and J usage is TRBJ2-7; 11 bases agree with TRBD1. The V gene's germline CDR1 is LNHDA and CDR2 SQIVND (reference sequence). With 6 bases clipped from V and 2 bases from J, the junction kept 9 bases outside the gene matches. This CDR3 region has 16 residues. The CDR3 sequence is CASRRAPGQGAYEQYF. CDR3 nucleotide sequence: TGTGCCAGTAGGAGAGCCCCGGGACAGGGGGCCTACGAGCAGTACTTC. The complete variable domain, with remaining parts taken from reference TRBV19 and TRBJ2-7, reads DGGITQSPKYLFRKEGQNVTLSCEQNLNHDAMYWYRQDPGQGLRLIYYSQIVNDFQKGDIAEGYSVSREKKESFPLTVTSAQKNPTAFYLCASRRAPGQGAYEQYFGPGTRLTVT.

This clonotype was recorded at least ten times. V gene TRBV27 combines with J gene TRBJ1-2, with 8 positions matching TRBD1. The length of the CDR3 is 14 residues. Germline loops: CDR1 MNHEY, CDR2 SMNVEV (reference sequence). V was pared by 7 bases and J by 8 bases, with 12 bases of the junction left unmatched. The CDR3 sequence: CASTSLGQGHGYTF. The CDR3 bases are TGTGCCAGCACCTCCCTCGGACAGGGCCACGGCTACACCTTC.

This clonotype has a count of ten or more. The V gene is TRBV6-2 or TRBV6-3, the J gene TRBJ2-1; 9 nucleotides line up with TRBD2. V shed 2 bases, J shed 4 bases, and the junction held 3 bases outside the gene matches. The CDR3 spans 15 residues. Germline values: CDR1 MNHEY, CDR2 SVGEGT. The CDR3 bases are TGTGCCAGCAGTTACGGCAGCGGGGGGTACAATGAGCAGTTCTTC. As protein: CASSYGSGGYNEQFF.

Of note for this clonotype: Given a far larger clone just one base away, this is likely a sequencing read error. This sequence joins TRBV6-2 or TRBV6-3 and TRBJ1-5; D is uncertain. The CDR3 loop spans 15 amino acids. CDR1 is MNHEY, CDR2 SVGEGT, per germline. The CDR3 DNA sequence: TGTGCCAGCAGTTTAACGGCAGACCCGGACCAGCCCCGGCATTTT. Its translation is CASSLTADPDQPRHF.

The rearrangement links TRBV20-1 to TRBJ2-2, with D possibly being TRBD1 (7 bases). The V gene's germline CDR1 is DFQATT and CDR2 SNEGSKA (reference sequence). V was cut by 2 bases and J by 7 bases, with 11 bases left in between. The CDR3 is 13 amino acids. CDR3 sequence (DNA): TGCAGTGCTAGAAACAGGGGAGGCGGGGAGCTGTTTTTT. Its translation is CSARNRGGGELFF.

Concerning this clonotype itself: This may be a read error: a much more frequent sequence differs by one nucleotide. The CDR3 region is CTSSQGLAGGRNEQFF. The DNA of the CDR3 is TGTACCAGCAGTCAAGGACTAGCGGGGGGGCGGAATGAGCAGTTCTTC. The chain recombines TRBV27 with TRBJ2-1, with 15 bases lining up with TRBD2. The CDR3 consists of 16 residues. Germline CDR1 MNHEY, CDR2 SMNVEV (reference sequence).

This clonotype showed up many times. The V gene is TRBV2, the J gene TRBJ2-1; D is perhaps TRBD2 (7 bases). Looked up from germline, CDR1 is SNHLY and CDR2 is FYNNEI. This CDR3 is built from 15 residues. This CDR3 reads CATAGASGAYNEQFF. CDR3 bases: TGTGCAACGGCGGGGGCTAGCGGCGCCTACAATGAGCAGTTCTTC.

This clonotype has ten or more counts. The chain links TRBV20-1 to TRBJ1-2; tentatively, D is TRBD1 (6 bases). V was cut by 6 bases and J by 2 bases, with 16 bases left in between. Germline assignment: CDR1 DFQATT and CDR2 SNEGSKA (reference sequence). The CDR3 sequence is 14 residues long. The CDR3 spells CSAPSGRGNYGYTF. CDR3 sequence (DNA): TGCAGTGCCCCGAGCGGCAGGGGCAACTATGGCTACACCTTC.

This clonotype was detected ten times or more. The chain links TRBV3-1 to TRBJ2-7; D is unresolved. V lost 1 base, J lost 3 bases, and 7 bases lay in between. Germline-derived CDR1 and CDR2 are LGHDT and YNNKEL (reference sequence). The CDR3 runs to 13 residues. As DNA, the CDR3 is TGTGCCAGCAGCCAAGGACTGAACTACGAGCAGTACTTC. This gives the protein CASSQGLNYEQYF.

This clonotype was observed at least ten times. The rearrangement joins TRBV5-1 to TRBJ1-1; D is unresolved. This CDR3 is 13 amino acids long. The germline gives CDR1 SGHRS, CDR2 YFSETQ. Deletions cut 0 bases from V and 8 bases from J, with 11 bases between. The CDR3 sequence is CASSLAPGREAFF. The CDR3 nucleotides are TGCGCCAGCAGCTTGGCTCCAGGCCGAGAAGCTTTCTTT.

This clonotype was found many times. This chain connects TRBV12-3 or TRBV12-4 to TRBJ2-2; 7 nucleotides match TRBD2. V shed 4 bases and J 4 bases; nucleotides not matched to a gene: 9. The CDR3 loop spans 16 amino acids. The CDR3 reads CASSSRDYLATGELFF. The CDR3 DNA sequence: TGTGCCAGCAGTTCCCGGGACTACCTGGCCACCGGGGAGCTGTTTTTT.

This clonotype showed up many times. The chain has TRBV6-1 and TRBJ1-2; 9 bases align to TRBD1. In germline, CDR1 is MNHNS, CDR2 SASEGT. The CDR3 extends over 16 amino acids. The V and J ends lost 6 bases and 6 bases, in that order; junction bases with no gene match: 14. This chain's CDR3 is CASSPPGQGRPHGYTF. CDR3 nucleotide sequence: TGTGCCAGCAGCCCCCCCGGACAGGGGAGGCCCCATGGCTACACCTTC.

This clonotype was recorded many times. The chain couples TRBV20-1 to TRBJ2-2, with 11 bases fitting TRBD1. The V gene end was trimmed by 6 bases and the J gene end by 0 bases; junction bases not matched to a gene: 3. The CDR3 loop spans 15 amino acids. Germline lookup yields CDR1 DFQATT and CDR2 SNEGSKA (reference sequence). The CDR3 bases are TGCAGTGCCCAGGGACAGGGGGCGAACACCGGGGAGCTGTTTTTT. Amino acids: CSAQGQGANTGELFF.

This clonotype was detected only once. The rearrangement links TRBV2 to TRBJ2-7; TRBD1 matches at 9 bases. CDR1 is SNHLY and CDR2 is FYNNEI in the germline V gene. The CDR3 is 15 amino acids. The trim removed 1 base at V and 5 bases at J, leaving 6 bases unmatched. The CDR3 protein is CASSEDGTGPNEQYF. Written as DNA, the CDR3 is TGTGCCAGCAGTGAAGATGGGACAGGGCCCAACGAGCAGTACTTC. Based on the CDR3 plus reference TRBV2 and TRBJ2-7, the full variable domain is EPEVTQTPSHQVTQMGQEVILRCVPISNHLYFYWYRQILGQKVEFLVSFYNNEISEKSEIFDDQFSVERPDGSNFTLKIRSTKLEDSAMYFCASSEDGTGPNEQYFGPGTRLTVT.

This clonotype was detected many times. CDR3 sequence (DNA): TGTGCCAGCAGTTTAGGGAAAGAATTTAGGGGATGGACTGAAGCTTTCTTT. Translated, it gives CASSLGKEFRGWTEAFF. The chain employs TRBV12-3 or TRBV12-4 and TRBJ1-1, with D tentatively TRBD1 (5 bases). The CDR3 has 17 residues. Trimming took off 1 base at V and 5 bases at J, with 20 bases between the two ends.

Note on this clonotype: A much larger clonotype is one base distant, so this may be a read error. The V gene is TRBV18, the J gene TRBJ1-1; a possible D gene is TRBD1 (6 bases). V was trimmed by 8 bases and J by 4 bases, leaving 17 bases between them. Per germline, CDR1 KGHSH and CDR2 LQKENI. The CDR3 runs to 14 residues. Here the CDR3 DNA reads TGTGCCAGCGTCTCCGGGACAAGGGGCACTGAAGCTTTCTTT. Its translation: CASVSGTRGTEAFF.

The chain employs TRBV7-9 and TRBJ2-7, with 10 bases lining up with TRBD1. The CDR3 runs to 16 residues. Unmatched junction bases numbered 11, after V lost 4 bases and J lost 5 bases. Germline-derived CDR1 and CDR2 are SEHNR and FQNEAQ (reference sequence). The CDR3, as DNA: TGTGCCAGCAGCTCCCCGCCCGAGACAGGGGGCCACGAGCAGTACTTC. Translating gives CASSSPPETGGHEQYF.